A single sample gave rise to the 25 T cell receptor beta chains below, sequenced in a study of cytomegalovirus exposure and HLA in healthy donors. Assay: immunoSEQ multiplex PCR; the TCRdb copy retains only in-frame clones and omits some. The sample yields 160,000 or so clones, approximately 80% seen once. Source material: PBMCs. The receptors stem from a man aged 25-45 years in good health and CMV-seropositive.

V is TRBV19 and J is TRBJ1-1; TRBD1 matches 9 bases. Germline loops: CDR1 LNHDA, CDR2 SQIVND (reference sequence). The ends lost 3 bases at V and 7 bases at J; junction bases unmatched: 6. The CDR3 covers 14 residues. As DNA, the CDR3 is TGTGCCAGTAGTATGAAACAGGGGGCCGGTGAAGCTTTCTTT. Its protein product is CASSMKQGAGEAFF. The full variable domain, its missing parts supplied by reference TRBV19 and TRBJ1-1, is DGGITQSPKYLFRKEGQNVTLSCEQNLNHDAMYWYRQDPGQGLRLIYYSQIVNDFQKGDIAEGYSVSREKKESFPLTVTSAQKNPTAFYLCASSMKQGAGEAFFGQGTRLTVV.

This chain links TRBV4-3 with TRBJ2-5; 7 positions match TRBD1. Germline lookup yields CDR1 LGHNA and CDR2 YSLEER. This CDR3 has 13 amino acids. Losses at the gene ends were 4 bases for V and 7 bases for J; bases not matched to a gene: 6. The CDR3 is CASSPEQGTTQYF. The DNA for the CDR3 is TGCGCCAGCAGCCCGGAACAGGGGACGACCCAGTACTTC.

The chain couples TRBV7-9 to TRBJ2-5; TRBD1 matches 7 bases. The CDR3 is 14 residues long. The germline V gene has CDR1 SEHNR and CDR2 FQNEAQ (reference sequence). J was trimmed by 1 base and V by 5 bases; bases with no gene match: 4. The CDR3 sequence is CASSDRQGQETQYF. CDR3 in DNA: TGTGCCAGCAGCGACCGACAGGGCCAAGAGACCCAGTACTTC. Using reference TRBV7-9 and TRBJ2-5 for the parts outside the CDR3, the full variable domain is DTGVSQNPRHKITKRGQNVTFRCDPISEHNRLYWYRQTLGQGPEFLTYFQNEAQLEKSRLLSDRFSAERPKGSFSTLEIQRTEQGDSAMYLCASSDRQGQETQYFGPGTRLLVL.

This clone occurred a few times. The chain links TRBV4-1 to TRBJ2-1; TRBD2 matches 7 bases. V lost 7 bases and J lost 0; bases outside the gene matches: 3. The length of the CDR3 is 14 residues. Germline CDR1 is MGHRA and CDR2 is YSYEKL. CDR3 sequence reads: CASTRGSSYNEQFF. CDR3 bases: TGCGCCAGCACGCGGGGGAGCTCCTACAATGAGCAGTTCTTC.

The chain employs TRBV2 and TRBJ1-4, with 9 bases aligning to TRBD1. Germline V gives CDR1 SNHLY, CDR2 FYNNEI. Trimming at V came to 6 bases and at J to 5 bases, leaving 7 bases not matched to a gene. The CDR3 is 15 amino acids. The CDR3 sequence: CASSDGGQGNEKLFF. The DNA for the CDR3 is TGTGCCAGCAGCGATGGGGGACAGGGAAATGAAAAACTGTTTTTT.

The chain combines TRBV7-8 with TRBJ2-5; D is unclear. The V gene's germline CDR1 is SGHVS and CDR2 FQNEAQ. The CDR3 has 14 residues. Trimming stripped 1 base from V and 5 bases from J, with 11 bases between. CDR3 region: CASSLGRVVETQYF. The CDR3, as DNA: TGTGCCAGCAGCTTAGGTAGAGTGGTGGAGACCCAGTACTTC.

The DNA for the CDR3 is TGCGCCAGCAGCCATCCGGACAGGGGTACCGGGGAGCTGTTTTTT. Translation gives CASSHPDRGTGELFF. The rearrangement uses TRBV4-3 and TRBJ2-2, with 9 bases identical to TRBD1. Losses at the gene ends were 3 bases for V and 5 bases for J; bases not matched to a gene: 4. This CDR3 comprises 15 residues. From germline, CDR1 is LGHNA and CDR2 YSLEER.

V and J are TRBV25-1 and TRBJ2-5; D not certain. Trimming removed 6 bases from V and 5 bases from J, with 4 bases in between. CDR1 MGHDK and CDR2 SYGVNS come from the germline V gene. CDR3 length equals 10 residues. The CDR3, as DNA: TGTGCCAGCAGGAGGGAGACCCAGTACTTC. Encoded protein: CASRRETQYF.

This chain links TRBV5-1 with TRBJ1-6; 11 nucleotides match TRBD1. The CDR3 has 15 residues. Germline CDR1 SGHRS, CDR2 YFSETQ. Germline trimming cut 4 bases from V and 7 bases from J; bases unmatched to any gene: 4. CDR3 residues: CASSMDRGRNSPLHF. The CDR3 bases are TGCGCCAGCAGCATGGACAGGGGGCGGAATTCACCCCTCCACTTT.

The chain employs TRBV5-6 and TRBJ1-5; TRBD1 matches 8 bases. The CDR3 has 15 residues. Germline trimming cut 4 bases from V and 7 bases from J; bases unmatched to any gene: 10. Germline V lookup: CDR1 SGHDT, CDR2 YYEEEE. CDR3: CASSKPGGAGQPQHF. CDR3 in DNA: TGTGCCAGCAGCAAACCAGGGGGCGCAGGACAGCCCCAGCATTTT.

J is TRBJ2-1 and V is TRBV4-3; D is possibly TRBD2 (6 bases). V was trimmed by 3 bases and J by 2 bases, leaving 17 bases between them. Germline CDR1 reads LGHNA; CDR2 reads YSLEER. The CDR3 contains 17 residues. The CDR3 bases are TGCGCCAGCAGCCAGGGTAGGGACTTTACACCCTACAATGAGCAGTTCTTC. Amino acids: CASSQGRDFTPYNEQFF.

The CDR3: CASSESGGQETQYF. The CDR3 nucleotides read TGCGCCAGCAGTGAGTCGGGGGGTCAAGAGACCCAGTACTTC. The gene calls are TRBV10-1 and TRBJ2-5, with D perhaps matching TRBD2 (6 bases). The germline CDR1 and CDR2 sequences are WNHNN and SYGVQD (reference sequence). V lost 0 bases, J lost 2 bases, and 7 bases lay in between. The CDR3 totals 14 residues.

This chain uses TRBV5-5 with TRBJ2-1, with 13 bases aligning to TRBD2. The CDR3 is 15 amino acids. Germline lookup yields CDR1 SGHKS and CDR2 YYEKEE (reference sequence). The V and J ends lost 4 bases and 6 bases, in that order; junction bases with no gene match: 4. The chain's CDR3 is CASSAGLAGLNEQFF. Here the CDR3 DNA reads TGTGCCAGCAGCGCGGGACTAGCGGGGCTCAATGAGCAGTTCTTC.

The chain has TRBV7-2 and TRBJ1-6; a possible D gene is TRBD1 (6 bases). Trimming removed 8 bases at V and 6 bases at J, with 20 bases between. The CDR3 contains 16 residues. The germline CDR1 and CDR2 sequences are SGHTA and FQGNSA. CDR3 sequence (DNA): TGTGCCAGCGGCAACCTACAGGGATATACTAATTCACCCCTCCACTTT. Amino acid sequence: CASGNLQGYTNSPLHF. The whole variable domain, filled in from reference TRBV7-2 and TRBJ1-6, reads GAGVSQSPSNKVTEKGKDVELRCDPISGHTALYWYRQSLGQGLEFLIYFQGNSAPDKSGLPSDRFSAERTGGSVSTLTIQRTQQEDSAVYLCASGNLQGYTNSPLHFGNGTRLTVT.

The gene calls are TRBV5-4 and TRBJ2-7, with D possibly being TRBD1 (5 bases). There are 12 residues in the CDR3. In germline, CDR1 is SGHNT, CDR2 YYREEE (reference sequence). With 2 bases removed from V and 3 bases from J, the gap between germline ends came to 6 bases. Here the CDR3 reads CASSFDSYEQYF. The CDR3 region has the DNA TGTGCCAGCAGCTTCGACAGCTACGAGCAGTACTTC.

This chain joins TRBV7-8 and TRBJ2-7, with 9 bases lining up with TRBD1. Losses at the gene ends were 5 bases for V and 3 bases for J; bases not matched to a gene: 5. Germline V gene sequence: CDR1 SGHVS, CDR2 FQNEAQ. The CDR3 extends over 14 amino acids. Here the CDR3 reads CASSVYRGHYEQYF. The CDR3 coding sequence is TGTGCCAGCAGCGTTTACAGGGGGCACTACGAGCAGTACTTC.

V usage is TRBV5-1 and J usage is TRBJ1-2; the match to TRBD1 covers 8 bases. From germline, CDR1 is SGHRS and CDR2 YFSETQ. CDR3 length equals 14 residues. Trimming removed 0 bases from V and 8 bases from J; junction bases left unmatched: 6. This CDR3 is CASSLEAGGQGYTF. CDR3 sequence (DNA): TGCGCCAGCAGCTTGGAGGCAGGGGGCCAAGGCTACACCTTC.

This clone was counted once. The CDR3 DNA is TGTGCCAGCAGTGACTGGGGGAGCGGACAGGCCGCCTATGGCTACACCTTC. This translates into CASSDWGSGQAAYGYTF. This chain uses TRBV6-4 with TRBJ1-2; 7 bases are shared with TRBD1. Trimming at V came to 1 base and at J to 4 bases, leaving 12 bases not matched to a gene. The CDR3 spans 17 residues. Germline V gene lookup returns CDR1 MRHNA and CDR2 SNTAGT.

The rearrangement joins TRBV6-5 to TRBJ2-5, with 10 bases identical to TRBD1. The CDR3 consists of 14 residues. Looked up from germline, CDR1 is MNHEY and CDR2 is SVGAGI. V shed 9 bases and J 2 bases; nucleotides not matched to a gene: 6. The CDR3 DNA reads as TGTGCCAGTGCGGACAGGGGGGAACAAGAGACCCAGTACTTC. Amino acid sequence: CASADRGEQETQYF.

The CDR3 loop is CASSGGTAGNTIYF. The CDR3 nucleotides read TGTGCCAGCAGCGGCGGGACAGCCGGAAACACCATATATTTT. This rearrangement joins TRBV9 to TRBJ1-3, with TRBD1 identical over 7 bases. This CDR3 comprises 14 residues. Per germline, CDR1 SGDLS and CDR2 YYNGEE. Trimming at V came to 3 bases and at J to 4 bases, leaving 4 bases not matched to a gene.

The chain is built from TRBV4-3 and TRBJ2-1; no clear D. The CDR3 runs 14 residues. Looked up from germline, CDR1 is LGHNA and CDR2 is YSLEER. With 0 bases removed from V and 4 bases from J, the gap between germline ends came to 7 bases. The CDR3 protein is CASSQDNGYNEQFF. The CDR3 DNA is TGCGCCAGCAGCCAAGATAACGGGTACAATGAGCAGTTCTTC.

There are a few counts of this clone. The chain uses TRBV21-1 and TRBJ1-2. TRBV21-1 is an annotated pseudogene. CDR3 length: 14 residues. CDR3: CASSNGVPGGGYTF. The CDR3 nucleotides are TGTGCCAGCAGCAACGGGGTTCCCGGGGGTGGCTACACCTTC.

The J gene is TRBJ2-3, the V gene TRBV19; no firm D call. The V end was cut by 5 bases, the J end by 1 base, with 7 bases between. The CDR3 has 13 amino acids. Germline values: CDR1 LNHDA, CDR2 SQIVND (reference sequence). The CDR3 region is CASSAQGTDTQYF. The CDR3 DNA reads TGTGCCAGTAGTGCCCAGGGCACAGATACGCAGTATTTT.

The genes are TRBV29-1 and TRBJ2-1, with D tentatively TRBD2 (5 bases). Germline CDR1 is SQVTM and CDR2 is ANQGSEA. CDR3 length: 15 residues. V was shortened by 3 bases and J by 5 bases, with 17 bases between the two germline ends. The CDR3 DNA is TGCAGCGTTGATAAAGTCGGGGTTCAGGACAATGAGCAGTTCTTC. It specifies CSVDKVGVQDNEQFF.

This chain links TRBV19 with TRBJ2-2, with 7 bases identical to TRBD2. The ends lost 5 bases at V and 8 bases at J; junction bases unmatched: 11. The length of the CDR3 is 15 residues. Germline CDR1 reads LNHDA; CDR2 reads SQIVND (reference sequence). CDR3 in DNA: TGTGCCAGTAGTCCCTCCGCGGGGGTATCTGGGGAGCTGTTTTTT. Amino acid sequence: CASSPSAGVSGELFF.